The clone carrying this TCR beta chain turned up a few times. Its cognate antigen is unknown. This sample was taken from a study of CD8+ T cells in alopecia areata. Study in general: Twice daily, treated patients received 5 to 10 mg of oral tofacitinib. Study conclusions and caveats: Persistence during tofacitinib was seen for many expanded lesional clones in scalp and blood. For lesional scalp, especially alopecia totalis/universalis, clonality was higher than in normal scalp. Scalp clonality and expanded CD8+ clones among the top 100 showed significant decreases with tofacitinib.

Regarding treatment: oral pan-JAK inhibitor, 5-10 mg twice daily. CDR1 is LNHNV and CDR2 is YYDKDF in the germline V gene (reference sequence). The trim removed 0 bases at V and 4 bases at J, leaving 2 bases unmatched. The CDR3 spans 14 residues. Extracted from the samples, RNA was reverse transcribed into cDNA to serve as the sequencing template. The protocol was immunoSEQ multiplex PCR, while the TCRdb copy is restricted to in-frame clones and leaves out a portion. The table includes about 220,000 clones, more than 45% detected once. V usage is TRBV15 and J usage is TRBJ2-5; 7 bases line up with TRBD1. This TCR derives from a human donor with alopecia areata. Specimen: CD4+ T cells sorted from blood, collected at week 4, from a patient treated with tofacitinib. The CDR3 sequence is CATSRETGRETQYF. Here the CDR3 DNA reads TGTGCCACCAGCAGAGAGACAGGGAGAGAGACCCAGTACTTC.